This passage covers 18 T cell receptor beta chains from one sample sequenced in a study of spatial heterogeneity in lung cancer. Findings and limits, study-wide: Tracking of tumor mutation counts was seen in expanded intratumoral alpha and beta TCR counts.

Time point: sample taken at primary tumor resection. TCRdb independently ran MiXCR on the 5' RACE reads; one entry per CDR3 protein. The sample contains some 10,000 distinct CDR3 sequences, 12% of which appear only once. Their cognate antigens are unknown. Here the sequenced sample was lung tumor tissue, taken at surgery. Source of these receptors: a male donor with early-stage non-small cell lung cancer.

This clonotype was counted many times. This sequence joins TRBV7-2 and TRBJ2-3; 13 bases agree with TRBD2. V gave up 2 bases and J gave up 4 bases; unmatched junction bases: 6. The germline V gene has CDR1 SGHTA and CDR2 FQGNSA. This CDR3 spans 17 amino acids. CDR3 coding DNA: TGTGCCAGCAGCTTAACTAGCGGGGGGGCAAGTGCAGATACGCAGTATTTT. Its protein is CASSLTSGGASADTQYF.

V usage is TRBV4-3 and J usage is TRBJ2-5, with D perhaps matching TRBD2 (5 bases). The CDR3 runs to 14 residues. V was cut by 1 base and J by 0 bases, with 6 bases left in between. Germline V lookup: CDR1 LGHNA, CDR2 YSLEER. The CDR3 is CASSQGGDQETQYF. CDR3 bases: TGCGCCAGCAGCCAAGGGGGAGACCAAGAGACCCAGTACTTC.

DNA of the CDR3: TGTGCCAGCAGTGAAGACTACCGGACTGAAGCTTTCTTT. As protein: CASSEDYRTEAFF. The rearrangement joins TRBV2 to TRBJ1-1; D unclear. Germline CDR1 is SNHLY and CDR2 is FYNNEI. Trimming stripped 1 base from V and 5 bases from J, with 8 bases between. CDR3 length: 13 amino acids.

This clonotype was detected only a few times. This chain connects TRBV20-1 to TRBJ1-4; 7 bases map to TRBD1. The V segment lost 0 bases and the J segment 8 bases; nucleotides outside the gene matches: 6. CDR1 is DFQATT, CDR2 SNEGSKA, per germline (reference sequence). This CDR3 has 14 residues. The CDR3 DNA reads TGCAGTGCTAGAGATCTGACAGGGCAGGAAAAACTGTTTTTT. Amino acid sequence: CSARDLTGQEKLFF.

The rearrangement links TRBV4-3 to TRBJ2-4; D might be TRBD1 (6 bases). Germline values: CDR1 LGHNA, CDR2 YSLEER. The length of the CDR3 is 14 residues. V lost 3 bases and J lost 6, with 12 bases in between. The CDR3 DNA reads as TGCGCCAGCAGCCAGAGACAGGAAGGAAACATTCAGTACTTC. It encodes CASSQRQEGNIQYF.

V and J are TRBV7-2 and TRBJ1-1; possible D gene TRBD1, 5 bases. This CDR3 is 13 amino acids long. The V and J ends lost 9 bases and 0 bases respectively, with 11 bases between them. CDR1 is SGHTA, CDR2 FQGNSA, per germline. CDR3 region: CASKRGMNTEAFF. DNA of the CDR3: TGTGCCAGTAAGCGGGGGATGAACACTGAAGCTTTCTTT.

The chain joins TRBV24-1 to TRBJ2-5; unclear D gene. Germline assignment: CDR1 KGHDR and CDR2 SFDVKD. V lost 9 bases and J lost 6, with 16 bases in between. The CDR3 has 13 residues. The CDR3 DNA reads TGTGCCACCCGCTCAGGAAGGAGCCAGACCCAGTACTTC. This sequence encodes CATRSGRSQTQYF.

This clonotype was observed many times. The rearrangement uses TRBV2 and TRBJ2-3; 7 bases are shared with TRBD2. From germline, CDR1 is SNHLY and CDR2 FYNNEI. V gave up 5 bases and J gave up 2 bases; unmatched junction bases: 1. The CDR3 runs 13 residues. The CDR3 spells CASSSGDTDTQYF. For the CDR3, the DNA is TGTGCCAGCAGTAGCGGGGACACAGATACGCAGTATTTT.

The chain employs TRBV9 and TRBJ2-1; possible D gene TRBD1, 6 bases. CDR1 is SGDLS, CDR2 YYNGEE, per germline. V was clipped by 0 bases and J by 5 bases, with 12 bases between them. The CDR3 is 15 amino acids. CDR3 nucleotide sequence: TGTGCCAGCAGCGTAGGTTCAGGGGCCCACAATGAGCAGTTCTTC. It encodes CASSVGSGAHNEQFF.

At least ten counts were recorded for this clonotype. The chain has TRBV20-1 and TRBJ1-1, with 8 bases matching TRBD1. Germline loops: CDR1 DFQATT, CDR2 SNEGSKA (reference sequence). The CDR3 is made up of 14 amino acids. V dropped 6 bases and J dropped 1; count of bases not matched to a gene: 7. This CDR3 reads CSAEDRGRNTEAFF. CDR3 DNA sequence: TGCAGTGCGGAAGACAGGGGAAGGAACACTGAAGCTTTCTTT.

V usage is TRBV7-2 and J usage is TRBJ2-2, with TRBD1 matching 7 bases. V was pared by 5 bases and J by 1 base, with 4 bases of the junction left unmatched. Germline-derived CDR1 and CDR2 are SGHTA and FQGNSA. The length of the CDR3 is 15 residues. CDR3 DNA: TGTGCCAGCAGCCACCGGGACAGGAACACCGGGGAGCTGTTTTTT. Its protein product is CASSHRDRNTGELFF.

The chain couples TRBV28 to TRBJ2-3; TRBD1 or TRBD2 may be the D gene (5 bases each). The germline gives CDR1 MDHEN, CDR2 SYDVKM. Trimming took 10 bases from V and 6 from J, leaving 23 bases between them. This CDR3 spans 15 amino acids. CDR3 sequence (DNA): TGTGCCATCCATGGAAGAACGGGGCGAGGGGATACGCAGTATTTT. Translated, it gives CAIHGRTGRGDTQYF.

This sequence joins TRBV20-1 and TRBJ1-5; 9 positions match TRBD1. CDR3 size: 12 residues. V gave up 5 bases and J gave up 7 bases; unmatched junction bases: 3. Germline values: CDR1 DFQATT, CDR2 SNEGSKA (reference sequence). CDR3 sequence reads: CSAGQGSQPQHF. The CDR3 DNA reads as TGCAGTGCTGGACAGGGGAGCCAGCCCCAGCATTTT.

This clonotype was found a few times. An end of the junction does not agree with germline; a read error may underlie this. This chain joins TRBV12-3 or TRBV12-4 and TRBJ2-5, with 11 bases fitting TRBD2. The CDR3 has 14 residues. The CDR3 region is CASSVAGGKETQYF. CDR3 nucleotides: TGTGCCAGCAGTGTAGCGGGGGGGAAAGAGACCCAGTACTTC.

This clonotype was detected ten times or more. This chain uses TRBV6-5 with TRBJ2-5; maybe TRBD1 (6 bases). This CDR3 is built from 14 residues. CDR1 MNHEY and CDR2 SVGAGI come from the germline V gene. V was cut by 6 bases and J by 0 bases, with 11 bases left in between. DNA of the CDR3: TGTGCCAGCAGCAAAACAGGGTACCAAGAGACCCAGTACTTC. Its protein is CASSKTGYQETQYF.

This clonotype was observed at least ten times. The chain couples TRBV7-2 to TRBJ2-3; perhaps TRBD1 as D (5 bases). V lost 2 bases to trimming and J lost 3 bases, with 15 bases between them. Germline V gives CDR1 SGHTA, CDR2 FQGNSA. This CDR3 is 16 amino acids long. CDR3 loop: CASSLSRTIVTDTQYF. The CDR3 DNA reads TGTGCCAGCAGCTTAAGCAGGACAATAGTGACAGATACGCAGTATTTT.

The chain combines TRBV13 with TRBJ2-5, with D maybe TRBD2 (5 bases). Germline loops: CDR1 PRHDT, CDR2 FYEKMQ (reference sequence). CDR3 length equals 13 residues. Trimming stripped 8 bases from V and 3 bases from J, with 13 bases between. The CDR3 reads CASLRTFKETQYF. The CDR3 bases are TGTGCCAGCTTAAGGACTTTCAAAGAGACCCAGTACTTC.

The table lists this clonotype with a few counts. The chain uses TRBV7-2 and TRBJ2-5; D not resolved. CDR1 SGHTA and CDR2 FQGNSA come from the germline V gene. This CDR3 has 15 amino acids. V was cut by 1 base and J by 1 base, with 10 bases left in between. The CDR3 DNA follows: TGTGCCAGCAGCTTAGTGTTAGGCGTCCAAGAGACCCAGTACTTC. Amino acids: CASSLVLGVQETQYF. The full variable domain, in which reference TRBV7-2 and TRBJ2-5 provide the parts outside the CDR3, is GAGVSQSPSNKVTEKGKDVELRCDPISGHTALYWYRQSLGQGLEFLIYFQGNSAPDKSGLPSDRFSAERTGGSVSTLTIQRTQQEDSAVYLCASSLVLGVQETQYFGPGTRLLVL.